Sequencing of this T cell receptor (beta chain) was carried out in a study of T cell changes during pregnancy in multiple sclerosis (dated by TCRdb to the late 2010s). Background on the whole study: The study looked at changes in the T cell repertoire across pregnancy in women with multiple sclerosis.

The germline V gene (reference sequence) yields SEHNR for CDR1 and FQNEAQ for CDR2. Relative to germline, V is missing 8 bases and J is missing 1 base, with 6 bases of the junction outside any gene match. The CDR3 covers 15 residues, taking in both the cysteine and the phenylalanine. Solely the CDR3 DNA is kept, with 45 bases framed from the first base. As to this clone: Its antigen is still unknown. One base away there is no much larger clone; base qualities are not given.

Library prep was done by the immunoSEQ multiplex PCR assay. TCRdb re-hosts the immuneACCESS table, in-frame sequences only. Its copies lack some clones; in the studies checked, an unresolved V gene accounts for under half of them, and the cause for the rest is not known. Within this sample are 45,000 to 65,000 clones, with over 85% of them counted one time only. About 2.6% of the sample goes to the ten largest clones. The sample in question was CD8+ T cells from peripheral blood mononuclear cells, obtained in the third trimester of pregnancy. This TCR was sampled from a female donor with multiple sclerosis, enrolled in a pregnancy study. This receptor chain uses TRBV7-9 and TRBJ1-1; 11 junctional bases match TRBD1. The DNA is as follows: TGTGCCAGCCGGGACAGGGGGTCCTCGAACACTGAAGCTTTCTTT. Its translation is CASRDRGSSNTEAFF.